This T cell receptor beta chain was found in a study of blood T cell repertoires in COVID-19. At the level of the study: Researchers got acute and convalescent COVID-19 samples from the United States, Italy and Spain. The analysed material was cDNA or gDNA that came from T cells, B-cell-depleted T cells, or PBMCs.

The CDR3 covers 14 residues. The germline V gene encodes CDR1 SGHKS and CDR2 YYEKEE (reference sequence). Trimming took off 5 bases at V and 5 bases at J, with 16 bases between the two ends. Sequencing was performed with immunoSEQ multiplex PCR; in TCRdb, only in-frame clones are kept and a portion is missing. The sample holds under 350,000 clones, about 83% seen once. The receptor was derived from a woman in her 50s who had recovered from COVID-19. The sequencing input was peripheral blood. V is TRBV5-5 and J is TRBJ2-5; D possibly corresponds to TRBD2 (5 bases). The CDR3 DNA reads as TGTGCCAGCAGTGCCCGGGAAGCCTTGGAGACCCAGTACTTC. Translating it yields CASSAREALETQYF.